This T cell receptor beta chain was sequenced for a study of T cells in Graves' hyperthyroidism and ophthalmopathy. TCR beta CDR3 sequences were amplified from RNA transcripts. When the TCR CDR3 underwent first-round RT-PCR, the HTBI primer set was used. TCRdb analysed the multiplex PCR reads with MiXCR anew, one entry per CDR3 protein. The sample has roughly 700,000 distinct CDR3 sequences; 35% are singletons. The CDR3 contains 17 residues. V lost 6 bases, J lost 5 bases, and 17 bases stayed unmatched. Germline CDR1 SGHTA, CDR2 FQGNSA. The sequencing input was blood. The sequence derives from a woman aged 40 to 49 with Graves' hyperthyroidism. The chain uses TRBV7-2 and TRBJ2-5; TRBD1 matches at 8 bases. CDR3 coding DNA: TGTGCCAGCAGTTCAGGGGGCCCAAGAACCAACTCGGAGACCCAGTACTTC. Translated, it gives CASSSGGPRTNSETQYF.